This record looks at one T cell receptor beta chain sequence and its context. The repertoire was sequenced with immunoSEQ multiplex PCR; TCRdb's copy has only in-frame clones and lacks some. The sample has 150,000 or so clones, 85% to 95% seen once. The sample is drawn from a study of T cell responses to AZD1222 COVID-19 vaccine. This TCR derives from an adult in good health. Sequencing was performed on peripheral blood, taken on day 0 of AZD1222 vaccination.

For the CDR3, the DNA is TGTGCCAGCACTAACGGGATTGGTATCGGGGAGCTGTTTTTT. Translating gives CASTNGIGIGELFF. V usage is TRBV28 and J usage is TRBJ2-2; tentative D call: TRBD2 (5 bases). Trimming took off 7 bases at V and 7 bases at J, with 16 bases between the two ends. CDR1 and CDR2 (germline): MDHEN, SYDVKM. The CDR3 length is 14 residues. Full variable domain (rest looked up from reference TRBV28 and TRBJ2-2): DVKVTQSSRYLVKRTGEKVFLECVQDMDHENMFWYRQDPGLGLRLIYFSYDVKMKEKGDIPEGYSVSREKKERFSLILESASTNQTSMYLCASTNGIGIGELFFGEGSRLTVL.